The rows below give T cell receptor beta chains drawn from one sample of a study of blood T cell repertoires in COVID-19. The repertoire was sequenced with immunoSEQ multiplex PCR; TCRdb's copy has only in-frame clones and lacks some. Of 360,000 or so clones in the sample, around 86% are singletons; the top ten hold approximately 5%. The sample was PBMCs or T cells enriched from blood (not recorded which). These receptors were taken from a woman aged 45 to 65 who had recovered from COVID-19. The CDR3 runs from the conserved cysteine through the conserved F or W. D genes are given only for firm matches. Size is stated for part of the rows, as once, few or many counts, or as a class when the clone is expanded.

d_call: -
cdr3_length: 15
j_call: TRBJ1-1
clone_size: -
v_call: TRBV7-2
cdr3_aa: CASSLDNRPNTEAFF
cdr3_nt: TGTGCCAGCAGCTTAGATAACAGGCCAAACACTGAAGCTTTCTTT

d_call: TRBD2
cdr3_length: 18
j_call: TRBJ2-3
clone_size: -
v_call: TRBV5-1
cdr3_aa: CASSPGLAGGRYADTQYF
cdr3_nt: TGCGCCAGCAGCCCTGGACTAGCGGGGGGGAGGTACGCAGATACGCAGTATTTT

d_call: -
cdr3_length: 14
j_call: TRBJ2-2
clone_size: -
v_call: TRBV3-1/TRBV3-2
cdr3_aa: CASSQRTVTGELFF
cdr3_nt: TGTGCCAGCAGCCAGCGGACAGTCACCGGGGAGCTGTTTTTT

d_call: TRBD1
cdr3_length: 14
j_call: TRBJ2-1
clone_size: -
v_call: TRBV5-5
cdr3_aa: CATAPGQGEDEQFF
cdr3_nt: TGTGCCACCGCCCCGGGACAGGGAGAGGATGAGCAGTTCTTC

d_call: TRBD2
cdr3_length: 13
j_call: TRBJ2-5
clone_size: -
v_call: TRBV30
cdr3_aa: CAWSGAGGETQYF
cdr3_nt: TGTGCCTGGAGTGGAGCGGGGGGAGAGACCCAGTACTTC

d_call: -
cdr3_length: 11
j_call: TRBJ1-2
clone_size: -
v_call: TRBV2
cdr3_aa: CAGGTGYGYTF
cdr3_nt: TGTGCCGGCGGGACGGGCTATGGCTACACCTTC

d_call: TRBD1
cdr3_length: 15
j_call: TRBJ2-3
clone_size: -
v_call: TRBV5-4
cdr3_aa: CASSLEGQSTDTQYF
cdr3_nt: TGTGCCAGCAGCTTGGAGGGACAGAGCACAGATACGCAGTATTTT

d_call: -
cdr3_length: 16
j_call: TRBJ2-3
clone_size: -
v_call: TRBV7-3
cdr3_aa: CASSRTAGWSPDTQYF
cdr3_nt: TGTGCCAGCAGCCGGACAGCGGGATGGAGCCCAGATACGCAGTATTTT

d_call: TRBD1
cdr3_length: 15
j_call: TRBJ1-6
clone_size: -
v_call: TRBV7-9
cdr3_aa: CASSSGQVGNSPLHF
cdr3_nt: TGTGCCAGCAGCTCCGGACAGGTGGGGAATTCACCCCTCCACTTT

d_call: TRBD1
cdr3_length: 13
j_call: TRBJ1-2
clone_size: -
v_call: TRBV5-1
cdr3_aa: CASSVGQVYGYTF
cdr3_nt: TGCGCCAGCAGCGTTGGACAGGTCTATGGCTACACCTTC

d_call: -
cdr3_length: 13
j_call: TRBJ1-1
clone_size: -
v_call: TRBV19
cdr3_aa: CASNGDFRMEAFF
cdr3_nt: TGTGCCAGTAACGGGGACTTCCGGATGGAAGCTTTCTTT

d_call: -
cdr3_length: 15
j_call: TRBJ1-3
clone_size: few
v_call: TRBV2
cdr3_aa: CASIGWQGPGNTIYF
cdr3_nt: TGTGCCAGCATCGGTTGGCAGGGGCCTGGAAACACCATATATTTT

d_call: TRBD1
cdr3_length: 16
j_call: TRBJ1-5
clone_size: -
v_call: TRBV2
cdr3_aa: CASSERGTGGFQPQHF
cdr3_nt: TGTGCCAGCAGTGAAAGAGGGACAGGGGGCTTTCAGCCCCAGCATTTT

d_call: TRBD1
cdr3_length: 15
j_call: TRBJ1-4
clone_size: few
v_call: TRBV28
cdr3_aa: CASSITDRVSEKLFF
cdr3_nt: TGTGCCAGCAGTATAACGGACAGGGTTAGCGAAAAACTGTTTTTT

d_call: -
cdr3_length: 14
j_call: TRBJ1-2
clone_size: -
v_call: TRBV19
cdr3_aa: CASSIDGGNYGYTF
cdr3_nt: TGTGCCAGTAGTATAGATGGCGGGAACTATGGCTACACCTTC

d_call: -
cdr3_length: 14
j_call: TRBJ1-1
clone_size: few
v_call: TRBV11-2
cdr3_aa: CASSFNRENTEAFF
cdr3_nt: TGTGCCAGCAGCTTTAACAGGGAGAACACTGAAGCTTTCTTT

d_call: -
cdr3_length: 16
j_call: TRBJ1-2
clone_size: -
v_call: TRBV9
cdr3_aa: CASSVHPKGNRYGYTF
cdr3_nt: TGTGCCAGCAGCGTACATCCTAAGGGGAACCGCTATGGCTACACCTTC

d_call: -
cdr3_length: 15
j_call: TRBJ1-6
clone_size: -
v_call: TRBV5-1
cdr3_aa: CASSFGGANNSPLHF
cdr3_nt: TGCGCCAGCAGCTTTGGGGGCGCGAATAATTCACCCCTCCACTTT

d_call: -
cdr3_length: 15
j_call: TRBJ1-6
clone_size: once
v_call: TRBV6-6
cdr3_aa: CASNVPSSYNSPLHF
cdr3_nt: TGTGCCAGCAACGTACCGAGCTCCTATAATTCACCCCTCCACTTT

d_call: -
cdr3_length: 14
j_call: TRBJ1-1
clone_size: once
v_call: TRBV13
cdr3_aa: CASSLVSGVTEAFF
cdr3_nt: TGTGCCAGCAGCTTAGTATCCGGGGTCACTGAAGCTTTCTTT

d_call: TRBD2
cdr3_length: 16
j_call: TRBJ2-2
clone_size: -
v_call: TRBV7-8
cdr3_aa: CASSLQSGSVSGELFF
cdr3_nt: TGTGCCAGCAGCTTACAAAGCGGGAGTGTGTCCGGGGAGCTGTTTTTT

d_call: -
cdr3_length: 14
j_call: TRBJ2-7
clone_size: -
v_call: TRBV25-1
cdr3_aa: CASSESAQLYEQYF
cdr3_nt: TGTGCCAGCAGTGAATCTGCACAGCTTTACGAGCAGTACTTC

d_call: -
cdr3_length: 13
j_call: TRBJ1-2
clone_size: -
v_call: TRBV30
cdr3_aa: CAWSRSTNYGYTF
cdr3_nt: TGTGCCTGGAGTAGGAGTACTAACTATGGCTACACCTTC

d_call: TRBD1
cdr3_length: 17
j_call: TRBJ2-6
clone_size: -
v_call: TRBV7-9
cdr3_aa: CASSLGQGVSGANVLTF
cdr3_nt: TGTGCCAGCAGCTTAGGACAGGGGGTCTCTGGGGCCAACGTCCTGACTTTC

d_call: -
cdr3_length: 13
j_call: TRBJ1-5
clone_size: -
v_call: TRBV19
cdr3_aa: CASSESGNQPQHF
cdr3_nt: TGTGCCAGTAGTGAATCGGGCAATCAGCCCCAGCATTTT

d_call: TRBD1
cdr3_length: 16
j_call: TRBJ1-5
clone_size: -
v_call: TRBV14
cdr3_aa: CASSRRRDRWRQPQHF
cdr3_nt: TGTGCCAGCAGCCGCCGCCGGGACAGGTGGCGACAGCCCCAGCATTTT

d_call: TRBD1
cdr3_length: 17
j_call: TRBJ2-6
clone_size: -
v_call: TRBV30
cdr3_aa: CAWSRDRVSSGANVLTF
cdr3_nt: TGTGCCTGGAGTAGGGACAGGGTTTCCTCTGGGGCCAACGTCCTGACTTTC

d_call: TRBD1
cdr3_length: 16
j_call: TRBJ2-3
clone_size: -
v_call: TRBV11-2
cdr3_aa: CASSSGTVGGTDTQYF
cdr3_nt: TGTGCCAGCAGCTCCGGGACAGTGGGCGGCACAGATACGCAGTATTTT

d_call: -
cdr3_length: 14
j_call: TRBJ2-2
clone_size: -
v_call: TRBV2
cdr3_aa: CARFGGDGTGELFF
cdr3_nt: TGTGCCAGATTCGGGGGAGATGGCACCGGGGAGCTGTTTTTT

d_call: TRBD2
cdr3_length: 16
j_call: TRBJ2-2
clone_size: -
v_call: TRBV7-9
cdr3_aa: CASSPVGTSDPGELFF
cdr3_nt: TGTGCCAGCAGCCCCGTCGGGACTAGCGATCCCGGGGAGCTGTTTTTT

d_call: TRBD1
cdr3_length: 16
j_call: TRBJ1-2
clone_size: -
v_call: TRBV11-2
cdr3_aa: CASSTGGTNNNYGYTF
cdr3_nt: TGTGCCAGCAGCACAGGGGGCACTAATAATAACTATGGCTACACCTTC

d_call: TRBD1
cdr3_length: 16
j_call: TRBJ1-1
clone_size: once
v_call: TRBV5-1
cdr3_aa: CASRTTGGHMNTEAFF
cdr3_nt: TGCGCCAGCAGAACTACAGGGGGCCACATGAACACTGAAGCTTTCTTT

d_call: TRBD1
cdr3_length: 14
j_call: TRBJ2-7
clone_size: once
v_call: TRBV29-1
cdr3_aa: CSVGMDRGAYEQYF
cdr3_nt: TGCAGCGTTGGGATGGACAGGGGGGCCTACGAGCAGTACTTC

d_call: TRBD1
cdr3_length: 15
j_call: TRBJ1-6
clone_size: few
v_call: TRBV7-2
cdr3_aa: CASSVQQGVNSPLHF
cdr3_nt: TGTGCCAGCAGCGTGCAACAGGGGGTTAATTCACCCCTCCACTTT

d_call: TRBD1
cdr3_length: 16
j_call: TRBJ1-1
clone_size: -
v_call: TRBV7-2
cdr3_aa: CASSPRGQFGSAEAFF
cdr3_nt: TGTGCCAGCAGCCCCCGGGGACAGTTTGGATCGGCTGAAGCTTTCTTT

d_call: -
cdr3_length: 14
j_call: TRBJ1-5
clone_size: -
v_call: TRBV19
cdr3_aa: CASSQVFGNQPQHF
cdr3_nt: TGTGCCAGTAGTCAGGTTTTTGGCAATCAGCCCCAGCATTTT

d_call: -
cdr3_length: 15
j_call: TRBJ1-2
clone_size: -
v_call: TRBV19
cdr3_aa: CASSIAGRVSYGYTF
cdr3_nt: TGTGCCAGTAGTATTGCGGGGCGGGTATCCTATGGCTACACCTTC

d_call: -
cdr3_length: 13
j_call: TRBJ2-3
clone_size: once
v_call: TRBV6-5
cdr3_aa: CAAQVAGVDTQYF
cdr3_nt: TGTGCCGCACAGGTAGCAGGAGTAGATACGCAGTATTTT

d_call: -
cdr3_length: 17
j_call: TRBJ2-2
clone_size: few
v_call: TRBV5-4
cdr3_aa: CASSSRPRTPLSGELFF
cdr3_nt: TGTGCCAGCAGCTCCCGCCCCCGGACTCCTTTGTCCGGGGAGCTGTTTTTT

d_call: TRBD2
cdr3_length: 15
j_call: TRBJ2-7
clone_size: -
v_call: TRBV18
cdr3_aa: CASSPLPGRSSEQYF
cdr3_nt: TGTGCCAGCTCACCACTACCCGGGAGGTCCAGCGAGCAGTACTTC

d_call: -
cdr3_length: 15
j_call: TRBJ2-3
clone_size: once
v_call: TRBV19
cdr3_aa: CASSIGQSSTDTQYF
cdr3_nt: TGTGCCAGTAGTATAGGGCAGTCTAGCACAGATACGCAGTATTTT

d_call: -
cdr3_length: 14
j_call: TRBJ2-7
clone_size: -
v_call: TRBV5-4
cdr3_aa: CASSLREPKYEQYF
cdr3_nt: TGTGCCAGCAGCTTGCGGGAGCCAAAGTACGAGCAGTACTTC

d_call: -
cdr3_length: 13
j_call: TRBJ1-2
clone_size: -
v_call: TRBV5-1
cdr3_aa: CASSLEGRGGYTF
cdr3_nt: TGCGCCAGCAGCTTGGAGGGCCGGGGAGGCTACACCTTC

d_call: -
cdr3_length: 16
j_call: TRBJ2-7
clone_size: -
v_call: TRBV7-2
cdr3_aa: CASSFLSGISSYEQYF
cdr3_nt: TGTGCCAGCAGCTTTCTGAGCGGAATAAGCTCCTACGAGCAGTACTTC

d_call: -
cdr3_length: 14
j_call: TRBJ1-2
clone_size: once
v_call: TRBV2
cdr3_aa: CASSAGTPYYGYTF
cdr3_nt: TGTGCCAGCAGTGCCGGGACACCATACTATGGCTACACCTTC

d_call: -
cdr3_length: 15
j_call: TRBJ1-4
clone_size: -
v_call: TRBV19
cdr3_aa: CASSDRPSTNEKLFF
cdr3_nt: TGTGCCAGTAGTGACAGGCCCTCAACTAATGAAAAACTGTTTTTT

d_call: TRBD2
cdr3_length: 15
j_call: TRBJ2-1
clone_size: -
v_call: TRBV4-1
cdr3_aa: CASSQDRGDGNEQFF
cdr3_nt: TGCGCCAGCAGCCAAGATCGGGGGGACGGGAATGAGCAGTTCTTC

d_call: TRBD1
cdr3_length: 18
j_call: TRBJ2-3
clone_size: -
v_call: TRBV25-1
cdr3_aa: CASSTPSDRVGSTDTQYF
cdr3_nt: TGTGCCAGCAGTACCCCCTCAGACAGGGTGGGGAGCACAGATACGCAGTATTTT

d_call: TRBD1
cdr3_length: 16
j_call: TRBJ1-2
clone_size: -
v_call: TRBV6-1
cdr3_aa: CASSEARVSTGDGYTF
cdr3_nt: TGTGCCAGCAGTGAAGCGCGGGTATCGACAGGGGATGGCTACACCTTC